The 15 T cell receptor beta chains presented below share a single source sample, sequenced in a study of Ad26.COV2.S vaccination and SARS-CoV-2 variants. The treatment is: roughly 20 received Ad26.COV2.S at low or high dose, single or two shots; roughly five received placebo; per-sample allocation not given. The samples date from day 63 after the first vaccine or placebo injection. Produced via immunoSEQ multiplex PCR; TCRdb's table is partial and in-frame only. Here the sample spans 300,000 to 350,000 clones, around 90% being singletons. The source material was peripheral blood, sampled in a trial of Ad26.COV2.S vaccine versus placebo. All receptors derive from a person between 18 and 65 years old who received the Ad26.COV2.S COVID-19 vaccine or a placebo.

The chain links TRBV19 to TRBJ1-5, with D maybe TRBD1 (5 bases). Deletions cut 1 base from V and 3 bases from J, with 16 bases between. The CDR3 loop spans 17 amino acids. Looked up from germline, CDR1 is LNHDA and CDR2 is SQIVND (reference sequence). The DNA of the CDR3 is TGTGCCAGTAGTATAGCCCTGGGGCAGGTGAACAATCAGCCCCAGCATTTT. Residues: CASSIALGQVNNQPQHF.

This clone is a singleton in its sample. This rearrangement joins TRBV4-2 to TRBJ2-3; a weak D match, TRBD1 (5 bases). Germline lookup yields CDR1 LGHNA and CDR2 YNFKEQ. Trimming left V 4 bases short and J 3 bases short, with 14 bases between. The CDR3 is 15 residues long. Here the CDR3 DNA reads TGTGCCAGCAGCCCCCGGACACCGAGAACAGATACGCAGTATTTT. Translating it yields CASSPRTPRTDTQYF.

This clone was seen just once. This chain links TRBV29-1 with TRBJ2-7; tentatively, D is TRBD1 or TRBD2 (6 bases each). Germline V gene sequence: CDR1 SQVTM, CDR2 ANQGSEA. The V end was cut by 3 bases, the J end by 0 bases, with 9 bases between. CDR3 length: 13 residues. CDR3 region: CSVDGGDSYEQYF. The CDR3 region has the DNA TGCAGCGTTGACGGGGGCGACTCCTACGAGCAGTACTTC.

The genes are TRBV10-1 and TRBJ1-3; D is unclear. The CDR3 runs 16 residues. Germline CDR1 reads WNHNN; CDR2 reads SYGVQD (reference sequence). The V end was cut by 8 bases, the J end by 1 base, with 18 bases between. The CDR3 region is CASPTRALHSGNTIYF. CDR3 in DNA: TGCGCCAGCCCCACCCGGGCATTACATTCTGGAAACACCATATATTTT.

V usage is TRBV7-2 and J usage is TRBJ1-5; possible D gene TRBD1, 5 bases. The ends were cut back, 1 base at V and 3 bases at J, with 7 bases in the middle. CDR1 and CDR2 (germline): SGHTA, FQGNSA. The length of the CDR3 is 14 residues. Here the CDR3 DNA reads TGTGCCAGCAGCTTAGAGGGGTACAATCAGCCCCAGCATTTT. Translated, it gives CASSLEGYNQPQHF.

The gene calls are TRBV4-1 and TRBJ1-2; no clear D gene. This CDR3 has 13 amino acids. Germline V CDR1 and CDR2: MGHRA, YSYEKL. The ends were cut back, 1 base at V and 4 bases at J, with 7 bases in the middle. The CDR3 here is CASSQGGSYGYTF. The DNA of the CDR3 is TGCGCCAGCAGCCAAGGAGGGAGCTATGGCTACACCTTC.

This clone was seen once. The chain combines TRBV4-1 with TRBJ2-7; 7 bases are shared with TRBD2. The germline V gene encodes CDR1 MGHRA and CDR2 YSYEKL. The CDR3 contains 15 residues. With 6 bases clipped from V and 2 bases from J, the junction kept 10 bases outside the gene matches. CDR3 DNA: TGCGCCAGCAGACAAACGGGGGGACGTACCTACGAGCAGTACTTC. Its protein product is CASRQTGGRTYEQYF.

The chain combines TRBV5-1 with TRBJ1-4; D ambiguous. The CDR3 has 14 amino acids. Germline CDR1 reads SGHRS; CDR2 reads YFSETQ. V lost 0 bases to trimming and J lost 0 bases, with 3 bases between them. The CDR3: CASSLVATNEKLFF. In DNA form, the CDR3 reads TGCGCCAGCAGCTTGGTTGCAACTAATGAAAAACTGTTTTTT.

CDR3 in amino acids: CASSQVSSAGGYTF. The CDR3, as DNA: TGCGCCAGCAGCCAAGTCTCGTCGGCGGGGGGCTACACCTTC. This chain links TRBV4-1 with TRBJ1-2; D unresolved. Germline V CDR1 and CDR2: MGHRA, YSYEKL. This CDR3 is 14 amino acids long. V lost 1 base and J 8 bases, leaving 14 bases between the germline ends.

V gene TRBV30 combines with J gene TRBJ1-5, with a weak D call TRBD1 (6 bases). Looked up from germline, CDR1 is GTSNPN and CDR2 is SVGIG (reference sequence). The length of the CDR3 is 14 residues. V lost 7 bases to trimming and J lost 4 bases, with 17 bases between them. The DNA of the CDR3 is TGTGCCTCGACTACAGGGAGAGGAAATCAGCCCCAGCATTTT. Protein: CASTTGRGNQPQHF.

The chain joins TRBV4-3 to TRBJ1-6, with a possible D match to TRBD1 (5 bases). V was shortened by 5 bases and J by 6 bases, with 8 bases between the two germline ends. Germline values: CDR1 LGHNA, CDR2 YSLEER. CDR3 length: 13 residues. The CDR3 loop is CASSRDGNSPLHF. The CDR3 coding sequence is TGCGCCAGCAGCAGGGACGGTAATTCACCCCTCCACTTT.

The V and J genes are TRBV30 and TRBJ2-7; no definite D call. V lost 2 bases, J lost 5 bases, and 7 bases lay in between. This CDR3 is built from 11 residues. The V gene's germline CDR1 is GTSNPN and CDR2 SVGIG (reference sequence). The CDR3 region has the DNA TGTGCCTGGAGTCGAAATCACGAGCAGTACTTC. Encoded protein: CAWSRNHEQYF.

The V call is TRBV5-1, the J call TRBJ2-7, with D possibly being TRBD1 (6 bases). Trimming stripped 4 bases from V and 2 bases from J, with 22 bases between. The CDR3 totals 17 residues. Germline values: CDR1 SGHRS, CDR2 YFSETQ. The CDR3 bases are TGCGCCAGCAGCGTTGACGGGAAACAGGGTTCCCCCTACGAGCAGTACTTC. Translating it yields CASSVDGKQGSPYEQYF.

Only one count was recorded for this clone. The chain combines TRBV4-1 with TRBJ2-7; D is perhaps TRBD1 (6 bases). The V end lost 0 bases, the J end lost 9 bases, and 15 bases lay between the germline ends. The germline V gene has CDR1 MGHRA and CDR2 YSYEKL. This CDR3 is built from 14 residues. The CDR3 DNA follows: TGCGCCAGCAGCCAAGATAACAGGGTTATTGGGCAGTACTTC. Translation: CASSQDNRVIGQYF.

The rearrangement uses TRBV7-2 and TRBJ2-1; 7 positions match TRBD1. This CDR3 comprises 14 residues. Looked up from germline, CDR1 is SGHTA and CDR2 is FQGNSA. The junction had 9 bases not matched to a gene; V was cut back by 4 bases and J by 9 bases. The CDR3 bases are TGTGCCAGCAGCTCGACGGACAGGTCCAGTGAGCAGTTCTTC. It is translated as CASSSTDRSSEQFF.